This entry describes one T cell receptor beta chain. Its matching antigen is unknown. The data were taken from a study of blood T cells in healthy people across ages. Study observations and caveats: Estimates of diversity drawn from one million T cells were considered underestimates.

Trimming cost V 5 bases and J 0 bases, with 19 bases left between them. Per germline, CDR1 SEHNR and CDR2 FQNEAQ (reference sequence). The CDR3 contains 18 residues. Sample-barcoded 5' priming and a J-beta primer mix drove a second PCR of about 6 to 12 cycles. Via MiXCR, TCRdb re-called the 5' RACE reads, giving one row per CDR3 protein. The repertoire holds about 1.6 million distinct CDR3 sequences, with around 35% as singletons. The clonotype originates from a woman in her twenties or thirties in good health. The material sequenced was blood. This chain links TRBV7-9 with TRBJ1-4, with a possible D match to TRBD1 (5 bases). CDR3 sequence (DNA): TGTGCCAGCAGCGCAAGGGACGCAGGGATGGCAACTAATGAAAAACTGTTTTTT. This encodes CASSARDAGMATNEKLFF.